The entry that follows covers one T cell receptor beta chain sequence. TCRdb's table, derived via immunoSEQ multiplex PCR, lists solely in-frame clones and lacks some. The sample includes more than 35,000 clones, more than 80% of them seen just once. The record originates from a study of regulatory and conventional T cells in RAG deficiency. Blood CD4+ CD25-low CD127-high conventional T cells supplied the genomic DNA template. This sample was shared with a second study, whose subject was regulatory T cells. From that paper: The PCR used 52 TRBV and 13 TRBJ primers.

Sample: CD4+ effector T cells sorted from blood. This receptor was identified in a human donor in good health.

CDR3 protein: CAWSVIRTRGTVGDTQYF. The CDR3 nucleotides are TGTGCCTGGAGTGTAATAAGGACTAGAGGAACCGTAGGCGATACGCAGTATTTT. V is TRBV30 and J is TRBJ2-3; TRBD2 matches at 7 bases. The CDR3 runs 18 residues. Trimming at V came to 0 bases and at J to 6 bases, leaving 18 bases not matched to a gene. Germline V gene sequence: CDR1 GTSNPN, CDR2 SVGIG (reference sequence).